Shown below are 15 T cell receptor beta chains from a single sample sequenced in a study of graft-versus-host responses after intestinal transplantation. These receptors are not linked to any known antigen. Measured with immunoSEQ multiplex PCR; TCRdb has only the in-frame clones, and not every one. Among more than 85,000 clones listed, approximately 94% were seen once. This specimen was unstimulated CD8+ T cells sorted from spleen or lymph node cells, taken before intestinal transplant. These receptors were taken from a human donor who received an intestinal transplant.

This clone was counted between two and nine times. The DNA of the CDR3 is TGTGCCAGCAGCGAAGGGACAGGGGGAGGGACTGAAGCTTTCTTT. Protein product: CASSEGTGGGTEAFF. The chain couples TRBV9 to TRBJ1-1, with 11 bases fitting TRBD1. CDR1 SGDLS and CDR2 YYNGEE come from the germline V gene. This CDR3 has 15 residues. V gave up 3 bases and J gave up 5 bases; unmatched junction bases: 6.

The chain employs TRBV4-1 and TRBJ2-2; weak D call: TRBD2 (5 bases). This CDR3 region has 16 residues. CDR1 and CDR2 (germline): MGHRA, YSYEKL. V lost 3 bases to trimming and J lost 5 bases, with 16 bases between them. The CDR3 DNA is TGCGCCAGCAGCCATCCCGACCGAACGGGAACCGGGGAGCTGTTTTTT. This codes for CASSHPDRTGTGELFF.

This chain links TRBV6-5 with TRBJ1-1; D ambiguous. The CDR3 contains 16 residues. Per germline, CDR1 MNHEY and CDR2 SVGAGI. V was trimmed by 2 bases and J by 0 bases, leaving 13 bases between them. DNA for the CDR3: TGTGCCAGCAGTTACGCGGGGAGATCCATGAACACTGAAGCTTTCTTT. This sequence encodes CASSYAGRSMNTEAFF.

This chain connects TRBV27 to TRBJ1-2, with TRBD1 identical over 8 bases. Germline CDR1 is MNHEY and CDR2 is SMNVEV (reference sequence). V gave up 3 bases and J gave up 6 bases; unmatched junction bases: 6. The length of the CDR3 is 14 residues. The CDR3 is CASSFGRGLDGYTF. The CDR3 DNA reads as TGTGCCAGCAGTTTTGGCAGGGGGCTAGATGGCTACACCTTC.

V and J are TRBV7-6 and TRBJ2-1; 13 positions match TRBD2. The ends lost 5 bases at V and 6 bases at J; junction bases unmatched: 4. This CDR3 has 15 residues. CDR1 and CDR2 (germline): SGHVS, FNYEAQ. The CDR3 coding sequence is TGTGCCAGCAGCCCAACTAGCGGGGGGGCCAATGAGCAGTTCTTC. This gives the protein CASSPTSGGANEQFF. The variable domain in full, completed from reference TRBV7-6 and TRBJ2-1, reads GAGVSQSPRYKVTKRGQDVALRCDPISGHVSLYWYRQALGQGPEFLTYFNYEAQQDKSGLPNDRFSAERPEGSISTLTIQRTEQRDSAMYRCASSPTSGGANEQFFGPGTRLTVL.

The rearrangement joins TRBV4-3 to TRBJ2-1, with 10 bases lining up with TRBD2. Germline V CDR1 and CDR2: LGHNA, YSLEER. There are 17 residues in the CDR3. V lost 0 bases to trimming and J lost 4 bases; unmatched junction nucleotides: 6. The chain's CDR3 is CASSQDRQRGGYNEQFF. Written as DNA, the CDR3 is TGCGCCAGCAGCCAAGATAGGCAGCGGGGGGGGTACAATGAGCAGTTCTTC.

The CDR3 region is CASSPGLAGWDSYNEQFF. The CDR3 coding sequence is TGTGCCAGCAGCCCGGGACTAGCGGGGTGGGACTCCTACAATGAGCAGTTCTTC. This sequence joins TRBV5-4 and TRBJ2-1; 13 nucleotides agree with TRBD2. There are 18 residues in the CDR3. Germline CDR1 is SGHNT and CDR2 is YYREEE (reference sequence). J lost 0 bases, V lost 4 bases, and 7 bases had no gene match.

This chain links TRBV9 with TRBJ2-1; D unclear. Looked up from germline, CDR1 is SGDLS and CDR2 is YYNGEE. The CDR3 sequence is 14 residues long. The germline V and J ends were trimmed by 2 bases and 2 bases, with 8 bases remaining between them. For the CDR3, the DNA is TGTGCCAGCAGCGTGGGCCAGACCTACAATGAGCAGTTCTTC. It is translated as CASSVGQTYNEQFF.

V usage is TRBV30 and J usage is TRBJ1-1, with no clear D. Germline V gene sequence: CDR1 GTSNPN, CDR2 SVGIG (reference sequence). V dropped 4 bases and J dropped 5 bases, with 14 bases sitting between them. The CDR3 consists of 13 residues. The CDR3 DNA sequence: TGTGCCTGGACTCTCCTCCGAGGGACTGAAGCTTTCTTT. It is translated as CAWTLLRGTEAFF.

This sequence joins TRBV13 and TRBJ2-5; 7 positions match TRBD1. The CDR3 totals 14 residues. The ends lost 4 bases at V and 2 bases at J; junction bases unmatched: 4. From germline, CDR1 is PRHDT and CDR2 FYEKMQ (reference sequence). The CDR3 is CASSSTGNQETQYF. Here the CDR3 DNA reads TGTGCCAGCAGCTCGACAGGGAATCAAGAGACCCAGTACTTC.

The V and J genes are TRBV2 and TRBJ1-6; perhaps TRBD1 as D (6 bases). V was pared by 7 bases and J by 4 bases, with 11 bases between. The CDR3 has 14 residues. Looked up from germline, CDR1 is SNHLY and CDR2 is FYNNEI. Written as DNA, the CDR3 is TGTGCCAGCACGGACAGTCATTATAATTCACCCCTCCACTTT. Its translation is CASTDSHYNSPLHF.

This clone has more than one count but fewer than ten. The chain has TRBV14 and TRBJ2-3; weak D call: TRBD2 (5 bases). Germline assignment: CDR1 SGHDN and CDR2 FVKESK. V lost 2 bases and J lost 5, with 14 bases in between. The CDR3 is 15 residues long. This chain's CDR3 is CASSQLGSSKDTQYF. The DNA for the CDR3 is TGTGCCAGCAGCCAATTGGGGAGTTCTAAAGATACGCAGTATTTT.

V and J are TRBV6-6 and TRBJ1-2; D is possibly TRBD1 (6 bases). Trimming removed 6 bases at V and 4 bases at J, with 18 bases between. The CDR3 spans 15 residues. Germline lookup yields CDR1 MNHNY and CDR2 SVGAGI (reference sequence). CDR3 nucleotide sequence: TGTGCCAGCAGCCACCCTACAGGGTCGGGCTATGGCTACACCTTC. This translates into CASSHPTGSGYGYTF.

The rearrangement uses TRBV4-3 and TRBJ2-7, with a tentative D call TRBD1 (6 bases). The germline CDR1 and CDR2 sequences are LGHNA and YSLEER. Trimming cost V 0 bases and J 3 bases, with 6 bases left between them. There are 13 residues in the CDR3. DNA for the CDR3: TGCGCCAGCAGCCAAGAACAGGGCTACGAGCAGTACTTC. It translates to CASSQEQGYEQYF.

This rearrangement joins TRBV30 to TRBJ1-1; 10 nucleotides align to TRBD1. CDR1 is GTSNPN and CDR2 is SVGIG in the germline V gene (reference sequence). The V segment lost 2 bases and the J segment 4 bases; nucleotides outside the gene matches: 4. This CDR3 is 14 amino acids long. The CDR3 DNA follows: TGTGCCTGGAGTATGGGACAGGGGCGCACTGAAGCTTTCTTT. Residues: CAWSMGQGRTEAFF.